The present T cell receptor beta chain was sequenced within a study of blood T cell repertoires in COVID-19. At the level of the study: Samples taken during acute and convalescent COVID-19 were collected in the United States, Italy and Spain. T cells, B-cell-depleted T cells, or PBMCs provided the cDNA or gDNA that served as material.

J gave up 1 base and V 5 bases, and 2 bases lay outside the gene matches. CDR3 length: 15 residues. Germline-derived CDR1 and CDR2 are SGHVS and FQNEAQ. The authors' processing: Estimation of nucleated cell counts relied on the amplification of reference gene primers. Here immunoSEQ multiplex PCR was the method, and the copy in TCRdb shows in-frame clones only, minus some. That table is the source of V, J and clone size, and D and trimming were worked out from the DNA. The sample contains some 89,000 clones, approximately 76% of which appear only once. The rearrangement links TRBV7-8 to TRBJ2-2, with 9 bases that match TRBD1. The receptor was isolated from a man between 70 and 80 years old with acute or convalescent COVID-19. Sequencing was performed on peripheral blood. CDR3 protein: CASSRTGVNTGELFF. CDR3 nucleotide sequence: TGTGCCAGCAGCCGGACAGGGGTGAACACCGGGGAGCTGTTTTTT.